This is a list of T cell receptor beta chains from one sample in a study of T cell repertoires in cytomegalovirus infection. For these TCRs, the target antigens are not known. TCRdb reprocessed the reads via MiXCR and lists one record per CDR3 protein. Here the sample spans about 900,000 distinct CDR3 sequences, roughly 31% being singletons. The source was cultured CD8+ T cells from PBMCs, collected from culture after CMV antigen stimulation. These receptor sequences come from a human donor in good health (CMV status not recorded). Some clones in this sample may be carry-over from other donors' samples. Each CDR3 is given with its conserved first and last residue. D genes are given only for firm matches. Some rows mark clone size as missing; the rest say once, few, many or name a class of expanded clone.

D gene: -
V gene: TRBV27
clone size: -
J gene: TRBJ1-1
CDR3 DNA: TGTGCCAGCAGGGAGGGGTCCACGAACACTGAAGCTTTCTTT
CDR3 protein: CASREGSTNTEAFF

D gene: -
V gene: TRBV27
clone size: few
J gene: TRBJ2-1
CDR3 DNA: TGTGCCAGCAGTTTATACTTATACAATGAGCAGTTCTTC
CDR3 protein: CASSLYLYNEQFF

D gene: -
V gene: TRBV7-7
clone size: -
J gene: TRBJ2-7
CDR3 DNA: TGTGCTAGCAGCCCCGGGTCCTTCTACGAGCAGTACTTC
CDR3 protein: CASSPGSFYEQYF

D gene: TRBD2
V gene: TRBV12-3/TRBV12-4
clone size: -
J gene: TRBJ2-2
CDR3 DNA: TGTGCCAGCAGTCCCTCGGGACTAGCGGGGGAAACCGGGGAGCTGTTTTTT
CDR3 protein: CASSPSGLAGETGELFF

D gene: -
V gene: TRBV7-6
clone size: many
J gene: TRBJ2-7
CDR3 DNA: TGTGCCAGCAGCCCGACAGCCTCCTACGAGCAGTACTTC
CDR3 protein: CASSPTASYEQYF

D gene: -
V gene: TRBV27
clone size: -
J gene: TRBJ1-2
CDR3 DNA: TGTGCCAGCAGTTTATCGTCAGGAAACTATGGCTACACCTTC
CDR3 protein: CASSLSSGNYGYTF

D gene: -
V gene: TRBV6-2/TRBV6-3
clone size: -
J gene: TRBJ1-1
CDR3 DNA: TGTGCCAGCAGTTTACAGCCGAACACTAAAGCTTTCTTT
CDR3 protein: CASSLQPNTKAFF

D gene: -
V gene: TRBV29-1
clone size: few
J gene: TRBJ2-1
CDR3 DNA: TGCAGCGTTGAAGATCCTGCCTTCGTGCGGTACAATGAGCAGTTCTTC
CDR3 protein: CSVEDPAFVRYNEQFF

D gene: TRBD2
V gene: TRBV7-6
clone size: many
J gene: TRBJ2-1
CDR3 DNA: TGTGCCAGCAGTAGAACTAGCGGGGGTCAAAATGAGCAGTTCTTC
CDR3 protein: CASSRTSGGQNEQFF

D gene: TRBD2
V gene: TRBV12-3/TRBV12-4
clone size: few
J gene: TRBJ2-5
CDR3 DNA: TGTGCCAGCAGTTTGCGGGGGTCGGGGGAGACCCAGTACTTC
CDR3 protein: CASSLRGSGETQYF

D gene: -
V gene: TRBV29-1
clone size: -
J gene: TRBJ1-4
CDR3 DNA: TGCAGCGTTGAAAAGGAGGGGCATGAAAAACTGTTTTTT
CDR3 protein: CSVEKEGHEKLFF

D gene: -
V gene: TRBV6-5
clone size: -
J gene: TRBJ2-2
CDR3 DNA: TGTGCCAGCAGTACAGTAGTAGGGATAGCCGGGGAGCTGTTTTTT
CDR3 protein: CASSTVVGIAGELFF

D gene: TRBD2
V gene: TRBV9
clone size: few
J gene: TRBJ2-1
CDR3 DNA: TGTGCCAGCAGCTCGGGACTAGCAATCAATGAGCAGTTCTTC
CDR3 protein: CASSSGLAINEQFF

D gene: -
V gene: TRBV18
clone size: once
J gene: TRBJ1-4
CDR3 DNA: TGTGCCAGCTCACCAAGCTTATATTCGGCGGGTGAAAAACTGTTTTTT
CDR3 protein: CASSPSLYSAGEKLFF

D gene: TRBD2
V gene: TRBV7-2
clone size: -
J gene: TRBJ2-5
CDR3 DNA: TGTGCCAGCAGCTTAAGGACTAGTCGGGAGACCCAGTACTTC
CDR3 protein: CASSLRTSRETQYF

D gene: -
V gene: TRBV27
clone size: few
J gene: TRBJ1-1
CDR3 DNA: TGTGCCAGCAGTTTATTAGTAAACCCCGGAGAAGCTTTCTTT
CDR3 protein: CASSLLVNPGEAFF

D gene: -
V gene: TRBV6-1
clone size: -
J gene: TRBJ1-2
CDR3 DNA: TGTGCCAGCGTAAGGCAGATCCTTTTTGTTGGCTACACCTTC
CDR3 protein: CASVRQILFVGYTF

D gene: TRBD2
V gene: TRBV6-6
clone size: few
J gene: TRBJ2-5
CDR3 DNA: TGTGCCAGCAGTTACTCGCGGGGGGGCCGTGAGACCCAGTACTTC
CDR3 protein: CASSYSRGGRETQYF

D gene: -
V gene: TRBV6-5
clone size: few
J gene: TRBJ1-1
CDR3 DNA: TGTGCCAGCACCCGACACACTGAAGCTTTCTTT
CDR3 protein: CASTRHTEAFF

D gene: -
V gene: TRBV3-1
clone size: few
J gene: TRBJ2-7
CDR3 DNA: TGTGCCAGCAGCCAAGACCGGCGAACCTACGAGCAGTACTTC
CDR3 protein: CASSQDRRTYEQYF

D gene: -
V gene: TRBV7-2
clone size: many
J gene: TRBJ1-1
CDR3 DNA: TGTGCCAGCAGCCCCTCGGGGGTAGGCGAAGCTTTCTTT
CDR3 protein: CASSPSGVGEAFF

D gene: -
V gene: TRBV19
clone size: -
J gene: TRBJ1-6
CDR3 DNA: TGTGCCAGTAGTATCAATCCCTCGAGGAATTCACCCCTCCACTTT
CDR3 protein: CASSINPSRNSPLHF

D gene: -
V gene: TRBV20-1
clone size: -
J gene: TRBJ1-5
CDR3 DNA: TGCAGTGCGAAAGGGGCAGGTGGCAATCAGCCCCAGCATTTT
CDR3 protein: CSAKGAGGNQPQHF

D gene: -
V gene: TRBV6-1
clone size: many
J gene: TRBJ2-1
CDR3 DNA: TGTGCCAGCAGTGAGGGGCAGGGGTTAGGATACAATGAGCAGTTCTTC
CDR3 protein: CASSEGQGLGYNEQFF

D gene: -
V gene: TRBV4-1
clone size: -
J gene: TRBJ1-1
CDR3 DNA: TGCGCCAGCAGCCAAGATAAAGTCCGGCCAGGGGATTCCGGCACTGAAGCTTTCTTT
CDR3 protein: CASSQDKVRPGDSGTEAFF

D gene: -
V gene: TRBV9
clone size: -
J gene: TRBJ1-2
CDR3 DNA: TGTGCCAGCAGCGTAGATTGGACACCTCGCTATGGCTACACCTTC
CDR3 protein: CASSVDWTPRYGYTF

D gene: TRBD1
V gene: TRBV27
clone size: -
J gene: TRBJ1-2
CDR3 DNA: TGTGCCAGCAGTTTATCGGCGACAGGGATCTATGGCTACACCTTC
CDR3 protein: CASSLSATGIYGYTF

D gene: -
V gene: TRBV14
clone size: -
J gene: TRBJ2-5
CDR3 DNA: TGTGCCAGTAAAGGGGAGACCCAGTACTTC
CDR3 protein: CASKGETQYF

D gene: -
V gene: TRBV7-6
clone size: few
J gene: TRBJ1-1
CDR3 DNA: TGTGCTAGCAGCATGTCGCAGGGAACTGAAGCTTTCTTT
CDR3 protein: CASSMSQGTEAFF

D gene: TRBD2
V gene: TRBV28
clone size: few
J gene: TRBJ2-5
CDR3 DNA: TGTGCCAGCAGTTTGACGACTAGCGGGGGGTCAGGCGGGACCCAGTACTTC
CDR3 protein: CASSLTTSGGSGGTQYF

D gene: -
V gene: TRBV10-2
clone size: many
J gene: TRBJ1-1
CDR3 DNA: TGCGCCAGCCAGACATGGGAGAACACTGAAGCTTTCTTT
CDR3 protein: CASQTWENTEAFF

D gene: -
V gene: TRBV7-6
clone size: -
J gene: TRBJ2-7
CDR3 DNA: TGTGCTAGCAGCTCGGGACCGTTCGGGTACGAGCAGTACTTC
CDR3 protein: CASSSGPFGYEQYF

D gene: -
V gene: TRBV7-9
clone size: few
J gene: TRBJ2-5
CDR3 DNA: TGTGCCAGCAGCTTAGGGGAAGGTAGCGTGGAGACCCAGTACTTC
CDR3 protein: CASSLGEGSVETQYF

D gene: -
V gene: TRBV12-3/TRBV12-4
clone size: few
J gene: TRBJ2-3
CDR3 DNA: TGTGCCAGCAGCACCAGCGGTAGCACAGATACGCAGTATTTT
CDR3 protein: CASSTSGSTDTQYF

D gene: TRBD1
V gene: TRBV4-3
clone size: -
J gene: TRBJ2-2
CDR3 DNA: TGCGCCAGCAGCCAAGATAGGGACAGGGGGATGAACACCGGGGAGCTGTTTTTT
CDR3 protein: CASSQDRDRGMNTGELFF

D gene: TRBD1
V gene: TRBV4-3
clone size: few
J gene: TRBJ2-3
CDR3 DNA: TGCGCCAGCAGCCAAGGGGGGCAGGGGGTCACAGATACGCAGTATTTT
CDR3 protein: CASSQGGQGVTDTQYF

D gene: TRBD2
V gene: TRBV4-2
clone size: few
J gene: TRBJ2-1
CDR3 DNA: TGTGCCAGCAGCCCCCGGGTAGCGGGGGACCCATACAATGAGCAGTTCTTT
CDR3 protein: CASSPRVAGDPYNEQFF

D gene: TRBD1
V gene: TRBV7-2
clone size: many
J gene: TRBJ2-7
CDR3 DNA: TGTGCCAGCAGCTCCTGGACAGGGTGGGAACAGTACTTC
CDR3 protein: CASSSWTGWEQYF

D gene: TRBD2
V gene: TRBV27
clone size: -
J gene: TRBJ2-3
CDR3 DNA: TGTGCCAGCAGTCCCACTAGCGGGGGGTCAATCCCCGCAGATACGCAGTATTTT
CDR3 protein: CASSPTSGGSIPADTQYF

D gene: -
V gene: TRBV7-8
clone size: few
J gene: TRBJ2-1
CDR3 DNA: TGTGCCAGCAGCTTGCGGACTGAGTACAATGAGCAGTTCTTC
CDR3 protein: CASSLRTEYNEQFF

D gene: TRBD2
V gene: TRBV7-9
clone size: few
J gene: TRBJ2-2
CDR3 DNA: TGTGCCAGCAGACCACCAGGACTAGCGGGGGCCAACACCGGGGAGCTGTTTTTT
CDR3 protein: CASRPPGLAGANTGELFF

D gene: -
V gene: TRBV29-1
clone size: -
J gene: TRBJ2-7
CDR3 DNA: TGCAGCGTTGGATTCAGCAACTCCTACGAGCAGTACTTC
CDR3 protein: CSVGFSNSYEQYF

D gene: -
V gene: TRBV7-8
clone size: many
J gene: TRBJ2-3
CDR3 DNA: TGTGCCAGCAGCTTTCCGGGACAAGACACAGATACGCAGTATTTT
CDR3 protein: CASSFPGQDTDTQYF

D gene: -
V gene: TRBV7-9
clone size: -
J gene: TRBJ2-5
CDR3 DNA: TGTGCCAGCAGCCCGCCTTCAGAGACCCAGTACTTC
CDR3 protein: CASSPPSETQYF

D gene: -
V gene: TRBV6-8
clone size: -
J gene: TRBJ2-6
CDR3 DNA: TGTGCCAGCAGTTACTCCTTCTCTGGGGCCAACGTCCTGACTTTC
CDR3 protein: CASSYSFSGANVLTF

D gene: -
V gene: TRBV20-1
clone size: -
J gene: TRBJ2-3
CDR3 DNA: TGCAGTGCCCCAGAGGGTGCTGGCGCAGATACGCAGTATTTT
CDR3 protein: CSAPEGAGADTQYF

D gene: -
V gene: TRBV7-8
clone size: many
J gene: TRBJ1-1
CDR3 DNA: TGTGCCAGCAGCTTCTCGGGCTTAATCCTTGAAGCTTTCTTT
CDR3 protein: CASSFSGLILEAFF

D gene: TRBD2
V gene: TRBV7-8
clone size: -
J gene: TRBJ2-5
CDR3 DNA: TGTGCCAGCAGCTTGGCCCTACTAGCGGGGGGGCCCGGCCAGTACTTC
CDR3 protein: CASSLALLAGGPGQYF

D gene: -
V gene: TRBV10-3
clone size: -
J gene: TRBJ2-7
CDR3 DNA: TGTGCCATCAGTGACGAATCCTACGAGCAGTACTTC
CDR3 protein: CAISDESYEQYF

D gene: TRBD2
V gene: TRBV6-8
clone size: -
J gene: TRBJ2-3
CDR3 DNA: TGTGCCAGCAGTCGTCTTCTAGCGGGAGATAGCACAGATACGCAGTATTTT
CDR3 protein: CASSRLLAGDSTDTQYF

D gene: -
V gene: TRBV24-1
clone size: -
J gene: TRBJ1-5
CDR3 DNA: TGTGCCACCAGTGATGAGGGGAGGCCCCAGCATTTT
CDR3 protein: CATSDEGRPQHF

D gene: -
V gene: TRBV4-2
clone size: -
J gene: TRBJ1-1
CDR3 DNA: TGTGCCAGCAGCCAAGTTTGGGGGGGCTCGGATGCGGTAAACACTGAAGCTTTCTTT
CDR3 protein: CASSQVWGGSDAVNTEAFF

D gene: TRBD1
V gene: TRBV7-9
clone size: -
J gene: TRBJ1-2
CDR3 DNA: TGTGCCAGCAGCGCCCGGACAGGGGGCGCTGACTATGGCTACACCTTC
CDR3 protein: CASSARTGGADYGYTF

D gene: -
V gene: TRBV7-9
clone size: few
J gene: TRBJ2-1
CDR3 DNA: TGTGCCAGCAGCGTCATAGGGAGCAGAGACAATGAGCAGTTCTTC
CDR3 protein: CASSVIGSRDNEQFF

D gene: -
V gene: TRBV7-6
clone size: few
J gene: TRBJ2-1
CDR3 DNA: TGTGCCAGCAGCTTATTCGTCCCCCAACCAGGGAAAAATGAGCAGTTCTTC
CDR3 protein: CASSLFVPQPGKNEQFF